Presented here are 14 T cell receptor beta chains from one specimen sequenced in a study of cytomegalovirus exposure and HLA in healthy donors. Both 60 Vbeta primers and 13 Jbeta primers went into the PCR. TCRdb's copy holds only in-frame clones and misses some; the assay was immunoSEQ multiplex PCR. The sample lists about 120,000 clones, approximately 65% occurring once. The sample comprised PBMCs. All receptors derive from a young man in good health and CMV-seronegative.

The gene calls are TRBV10-3 and TRBJ1-2; D gene unclear. Germline CDR1 is ENHRY and CDR2 is SYGVKD. This CDR3 is 13 amino acids long. The V and J ends lost 3 bases and 1 base respectively, with 6 bases between them. The CDR3 DNA sequence: TGTGCCATCAGTGACGGGTTTAACTATGGCTACACCTTC. It yields the protein CAISDGFNYGYTF.

This rearrangement joins TRBV5-1 to TRBJ1-5, with D maybe TRBD1 (6 bases). The CDR3 has 14 residues. CDR1 and CDR2 from the germline V gene are SGHRS and YFSETQ. Trimming took off 3 bases at V and 4 bases at J, with 11 bases between the two ends. For the CDR3, the DNA is TGCGCCAGCAGCTCGGGGACACCGAATCAGCCCCAGCATTTT. Its translation is CASSSGTPNQPQHF.

This clone was detected only a few times. The chain carries TRBV30 and TRBJ2-1; D is perhaps TRBD1 (6 bases). Trimming pared 3 bases from V and 0 bases from J, leaving 12 bases between. Germline V gene sequence: CDR1 GTSNPN, CDR2 SVGIG (reference sequence). CDR3 length: 15 residues. The CDR3 reads CAWSRTGISYNEQFF. CDR3 DNA: TGTGCCTGGAGCAGAACAGGGATCTCCTACAATGAGCAGTTCTTC.

The chain links TRBV30 to TRBJ1-4; possibly TRBD1 for D (6 bases). Germline-derived CDR1 and CDR2 are GTSNPN and SVGIG (reference sequence). The V gene lost 2 bases and the J gene lost 8 bases, with 18 bases spanning the gap. The CDR3 loop spans 15 amino acids. CDR3 in DNA: TGTGCCTGGAGTTCGTGGGTCCCAGGGGAGGAAAAACTGTTTTTT. As protein: CAWSSWVPGEEKLFF.

The gene calls are TRBV2 and TRBJ2-1; 11 nucleotides line up with TRBD2. The CDR3 spans 18 residues. V gave up 7 bases and J gave up 2 bases; unmatched junction bases: 13. Per germline, CDR1 SNHLY and CDR2 FYNNEI. The CDR3 DNA is TGTGCCAGCACAGGAGAATCGGGACTAGCGGCGGCCTACAATGAGCAGTTCTTC. Encoded protein: CASTGESGLAAAYNEQFF.

The genes are TRBV7-2 and TRBJ2-3, with D maybe TRBD2 (5 bases). Per the germline V gene, CDR1 is SGHTA and CDR2 is FQGNSA. The CDR3 is 15 residues long. The ends were cut back, 2 bases at V and 1 base at J, with 10 bases in the middle. CDR3 amino acids: CASSLIGRGTDTQYF. CDR3 DNA: TGTGCCAGCAGCTTAATCGGGCGGGGCACAGATACGCAGTATTTT.

The chain combines TRBV6-4 with TRBJ2-1; 9 bases are shared with TRBD2. V was clipped by 0 bases and J by 2 bases; unmatched bases: 11. CDR3 size: 19 residues. Germline-derived CDR1 and CDR2 are MRHNA and SNTAGT. The CDR3 is CASSDSIAGGLATYNEQFF. For the CDR3, the DNA is TGTGCCAGCAGTGACTCGATTGCGGGGGGGCTTGCTACCTACAATGAGCAGTTCTTC.

This chain joins TRBV7-2 and TRBJ2-2; perhaps TRBD1 as D (6 bases). The CDR3 contains 13 residues. Per germline, CDR1 SGHTA and CDR2 FQGNSA. Trimming left V 5 bases short and J 6 bases short, with 10 bases between. For the CDR3, the DNA is TGTGCCAGCAGCCCAGGGGTCCCCGGGGAGCTGTTTTTT. This sequence encodes CASSPGVPGELFF.

The rearrangement uses TRBV5-4 and TRBJ2-3, with a weak D call TRBD1 (6 bases). Germline V gene data show CDR1 as SGHNT and CDR2 as YYREEE (reference sequence). V was trimmed by 0 bases and J by 2 bases, leaving 7 bases between them. The CDR3 runs to 14 residues. The CDR3, as DNA: TGTGCCAGCAGCTTGGGACAGGTCACAGATACGCAGTATTTT. This translates into CASSLGQVTDTQYF.

This clone was seen once. The chain recombines TRBV15 with TRBJ1-6, with 7 bases that match TRBD1. The CDR3 is 17 amino acids. With 0 bases clipped from V and 2 bases from J, the junction kept 4 bases outside the gene matches. Germline V gene data show CDR1 as LNHNV and CDR2 as YYDKDF (reference sequence). CDR3 sequence: CATSRDRGTAYNSPLHF. The CDR3 DNA reads TGTGCCACCAGCAGAGATAGGGGGACAGCCTATAATTCACCCCTCCACTTT.

The chain joins TRBV7-2 to TRBJ1-2, with 7 bases aligning to TRBD1. The CDR3 spans 13 residues. Per germline, CDR1 SGHTA and CDR2 FQGNSA. With V trimmed by 3 bases and J by 8 bases, 6 bases remained unmatched. The chain's CDR3 is CASSFRQGRGYTF. For the CDR3, the DNA is TGTGCCAGCAGCTTCCGACAGGGCCGAGGCTACACCTTC.

The chain carries TRBV18 and TRBJ2-7, with D possibly matching TRBD2 (8 bases). The CDR3 totals 16 residues. Germline-derived CDR1 and CDR2 are KGHSH and LQKENI. Deletions cut 4 bases from V and 4 bases from J, with 20 bases between. The CDR3 protein is CASSLSGGQGVYEQYF. The CDR3 nucleotides are TGTGCCAGCTCACTTTCGGGAGGGCAGGGGGTGTACGAGCAGTACTTC.

This clone was seen more than once but under ten times. V is TRBV30 and J is TRBJ2-3, with a possible D match to TRBD2 (6 bases). The CDR3 consists of 13 residues. V was pared by 1 base and J by 2 bases, with 7 bases between. The V gene's germline CDR1 is GTSNPN and CDR2 SVGIG (reference sequence). The CDR3 sequence is CAWSGTITDTQYF. The CDR3 DNA reads TGTGCCTGGAGTGGGACTATCACAGATACGCAGTATTTT.

The CDR3 nucleotides are TGTGCCAGCAGCTCCCCTGCGGGGGCGAAGGCTTCCTACAATGAGCAGTTCTTC. The encoded protein is CASSSPAGAKASYNEQFF. V is TRBV7-9 and J is TRBJ2-1; a possible D gene is TRBD2 (7 bases). Deletions cut 4 bases from V and 1 base from J, with 20 bases between. Germline assignment: CDR1 SEHNR and CDR2 FQNEAQ (reference sequence). This CDR3 contains 18 residues.